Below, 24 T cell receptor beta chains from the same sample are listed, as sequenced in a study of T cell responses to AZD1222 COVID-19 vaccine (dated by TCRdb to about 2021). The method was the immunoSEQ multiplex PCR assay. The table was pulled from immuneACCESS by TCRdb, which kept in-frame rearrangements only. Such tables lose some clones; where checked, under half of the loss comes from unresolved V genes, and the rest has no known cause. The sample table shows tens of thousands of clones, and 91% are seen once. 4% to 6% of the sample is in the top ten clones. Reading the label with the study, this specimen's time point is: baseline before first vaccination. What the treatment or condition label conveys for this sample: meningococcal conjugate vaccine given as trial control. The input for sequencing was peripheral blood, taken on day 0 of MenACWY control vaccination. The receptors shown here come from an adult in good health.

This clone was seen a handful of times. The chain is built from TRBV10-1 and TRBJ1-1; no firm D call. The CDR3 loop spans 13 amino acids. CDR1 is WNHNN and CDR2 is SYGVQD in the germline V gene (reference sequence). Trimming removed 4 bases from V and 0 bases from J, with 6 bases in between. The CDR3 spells CASSAAMNTEAFF. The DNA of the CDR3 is TGCGCCAGCAGTGCCGCGATGAACACTGAAGCTTTCTTT.

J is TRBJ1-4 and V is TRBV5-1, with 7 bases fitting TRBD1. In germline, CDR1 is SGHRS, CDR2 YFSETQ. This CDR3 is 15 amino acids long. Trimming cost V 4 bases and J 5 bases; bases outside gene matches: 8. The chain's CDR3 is CASSPGQVANEKLFF. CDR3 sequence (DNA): TGCGCCAGCAGCCCCGGACAGGTGGCAAATGAAAAACTGTTTTTT.

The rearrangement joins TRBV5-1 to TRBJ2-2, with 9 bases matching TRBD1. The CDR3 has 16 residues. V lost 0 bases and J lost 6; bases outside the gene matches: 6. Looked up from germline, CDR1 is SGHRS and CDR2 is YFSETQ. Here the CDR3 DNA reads TGCGCCAGCAGCTTGGCCTCGGACAGGGGAGCCGGGGAGCTGTTTTTT. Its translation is CASSLASDRGAGELFF.

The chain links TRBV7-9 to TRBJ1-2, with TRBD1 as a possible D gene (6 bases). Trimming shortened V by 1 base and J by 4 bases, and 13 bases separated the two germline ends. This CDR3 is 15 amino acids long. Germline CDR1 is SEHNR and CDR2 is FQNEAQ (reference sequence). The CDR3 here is CASSLDGRDTYGYTF. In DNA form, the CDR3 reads TGTGCCAGCAGCTTAGATGGCCGGGACACCTATGGCTACACCTTC. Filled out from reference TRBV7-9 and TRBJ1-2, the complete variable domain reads DTGVSQNPRHKITKRGQNVTFRCDPISEHNRLYWYRQTLGQGPEFLTYFQNEAQLEKSRLLSDRFSAERPKGSFSTLEIQRTEQGDSAMYLCASSLDGRDTYGYTFGSGTRLTVV.

The CDR3 loop reads CARSLARGAGYGYTF. The CDR3 bases are TGTGCCAGAAGCTTGGCGCGGGGGGCGGGGTATGGCTACACCTTC. The V gene is TRBV5-3, the J gene TRBJ1-2; perhaps TRBD1 as D (6 bases). TRBV5-3 is annotated as an ORF whose role is uncertain. The CDR3 runs 15 residues. Trimming shortened V by 0 bases and J by 5 bases, and 14 bases separated the two germline ends.

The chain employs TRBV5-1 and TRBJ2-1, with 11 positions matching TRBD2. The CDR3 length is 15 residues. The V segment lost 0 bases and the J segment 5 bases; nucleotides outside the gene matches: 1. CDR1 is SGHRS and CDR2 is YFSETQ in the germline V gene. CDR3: CASSLGLAGNNEQFF. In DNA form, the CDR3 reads TGCGCCAGCAGCTTGGGACTAGCGGGGAACAATGAGCAGTTCTTC.

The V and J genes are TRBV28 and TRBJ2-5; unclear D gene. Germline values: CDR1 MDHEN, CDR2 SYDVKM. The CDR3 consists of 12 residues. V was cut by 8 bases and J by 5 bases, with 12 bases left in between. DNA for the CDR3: TGTGCCAGCGGTCAAAGTTTGGAGACCCAGTACTTC. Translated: CASGQSLETQYF.

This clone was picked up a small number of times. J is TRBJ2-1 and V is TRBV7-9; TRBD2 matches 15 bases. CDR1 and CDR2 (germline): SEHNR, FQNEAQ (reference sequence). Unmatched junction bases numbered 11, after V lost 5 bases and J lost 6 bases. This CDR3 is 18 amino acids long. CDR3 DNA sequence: TGTGCCAGCAGCCTGTTGGGACTAGCGGGGGGCCTAGGCAATGAGCAGTTCTTC. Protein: CASSLLGLAGGLGNEQFF. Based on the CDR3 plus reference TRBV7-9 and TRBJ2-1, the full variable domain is DTGVSQNPRHKITKRGQNVTFRCDPISEHNRLYWYRQTLGQGPEFLTYFQNEAQLEKSRLLSDRFSAERPKGSFSTLEIQRTEQGDSAMYLCASSLLGLAGGLGNEQFFGPGTRLTVL.

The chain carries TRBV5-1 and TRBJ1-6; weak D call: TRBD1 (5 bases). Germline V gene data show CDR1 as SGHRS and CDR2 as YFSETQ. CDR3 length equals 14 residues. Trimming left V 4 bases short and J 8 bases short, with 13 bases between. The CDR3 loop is CASSPSGGDSPLHF. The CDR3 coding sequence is TGCGCCAGCAGCCCAAGTGGGGGGGATTCACCCCTCCACTTT.

Here the CDR3 reads CASSRIQGAAYGYTF. CDR3 nucleotides: TGTGCCAGTAGTCGTATCCAGGGGGCGGCCTATGGCTACACCTTC. V gene TRBV19 combines with J gene TRBJ1-2; 8 positions match TRBD1. Trimming took 5 bases from V and 4 from J; bases not matched to a gene: 9. The CDR3 runs 15 residues. Germline CDR1 reads LNHDA; CDR2 reads SQIVND (reference sequence).

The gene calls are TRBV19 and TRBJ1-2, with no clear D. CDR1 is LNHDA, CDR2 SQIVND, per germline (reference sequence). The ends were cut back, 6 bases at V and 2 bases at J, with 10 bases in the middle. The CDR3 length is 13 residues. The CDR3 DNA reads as TGTGCCAGTAGAAAGGACGGCAACTATGGCTACACCTTC. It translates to CASRKDGNYGYTF.

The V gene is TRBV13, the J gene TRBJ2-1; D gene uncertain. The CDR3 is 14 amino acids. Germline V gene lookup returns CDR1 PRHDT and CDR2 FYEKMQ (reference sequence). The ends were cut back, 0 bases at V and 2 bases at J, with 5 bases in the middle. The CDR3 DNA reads TGTGCCAGCAGCTTAGGAACAGCCTACAATGAGCAGTTCTTC. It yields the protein CASSLGTAYNEQFF.

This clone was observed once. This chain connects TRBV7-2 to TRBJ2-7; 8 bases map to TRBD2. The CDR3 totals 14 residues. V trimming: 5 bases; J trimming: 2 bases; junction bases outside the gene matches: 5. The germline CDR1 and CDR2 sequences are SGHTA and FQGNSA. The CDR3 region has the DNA TGTGCCAGCAGCCCTAGCGGGCGGACCTACGAGCAGTACTTC. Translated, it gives CASSPSGRTYEQYF.

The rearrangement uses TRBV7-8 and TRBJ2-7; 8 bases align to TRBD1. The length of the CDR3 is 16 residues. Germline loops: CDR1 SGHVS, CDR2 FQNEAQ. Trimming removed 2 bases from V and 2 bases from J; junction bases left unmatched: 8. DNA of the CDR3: TGTGCCAGCAGCTTATCTGTGGGACAGGCAACCTACGAGCAGTACTTC. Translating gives CASSLSVGQATYEQYF. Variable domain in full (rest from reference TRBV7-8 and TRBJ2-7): GAGVSQSPRYKVAKRGQDVALRCDPISGHVSLFWYQQALGQGPEFLTYFQNEAQLDKSGLPSDRFFAERPEGSVSTLKIQRTQQEDSAVYLCASSLSVGQATYEQYFGPGTRLTVT.

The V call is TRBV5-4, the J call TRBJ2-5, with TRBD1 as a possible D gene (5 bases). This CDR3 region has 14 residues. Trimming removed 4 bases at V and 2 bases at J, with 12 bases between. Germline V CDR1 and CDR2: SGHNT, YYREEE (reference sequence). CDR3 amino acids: CASSPQAEQETQYF. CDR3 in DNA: TGTGCCAGCAGCCCACAGGCGGAACAAGAGACCCAGTACTTC.

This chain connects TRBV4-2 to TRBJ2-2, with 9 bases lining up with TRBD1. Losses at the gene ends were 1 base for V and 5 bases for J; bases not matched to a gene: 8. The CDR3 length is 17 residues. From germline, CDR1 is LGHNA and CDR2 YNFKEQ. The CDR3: CASSQAGGTGTTGELFF. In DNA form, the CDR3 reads TGTGCCAGCAGCCAAGCAGGGGGGACAGGGACTACCGGGGAGCTGTTTTTT.

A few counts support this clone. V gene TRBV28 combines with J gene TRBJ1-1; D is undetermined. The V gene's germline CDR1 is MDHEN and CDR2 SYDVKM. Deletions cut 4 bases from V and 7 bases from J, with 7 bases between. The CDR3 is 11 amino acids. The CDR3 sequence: CASSSGFEAFF. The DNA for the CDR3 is TGTGCCAGCAGTTCTGGGTTTGAAGCTTTCTTT.

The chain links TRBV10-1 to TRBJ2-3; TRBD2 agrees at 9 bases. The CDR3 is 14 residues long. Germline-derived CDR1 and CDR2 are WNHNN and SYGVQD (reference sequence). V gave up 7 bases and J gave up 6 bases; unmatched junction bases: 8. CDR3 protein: CASNAGLAYDTQYF. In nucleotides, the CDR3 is TGCGCCAGCAACGCGGGACTAGCTTACGATACGCAGTATTTT.

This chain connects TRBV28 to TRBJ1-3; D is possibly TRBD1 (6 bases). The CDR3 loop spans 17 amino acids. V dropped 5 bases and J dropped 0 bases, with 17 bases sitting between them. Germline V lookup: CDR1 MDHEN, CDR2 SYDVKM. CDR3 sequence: CASSTDPGGLSGNTIYF. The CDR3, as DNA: TGTGCCAGCAGTACTGATCCCGGGGGCCTCTCTGGAAACACCATATATTTT.

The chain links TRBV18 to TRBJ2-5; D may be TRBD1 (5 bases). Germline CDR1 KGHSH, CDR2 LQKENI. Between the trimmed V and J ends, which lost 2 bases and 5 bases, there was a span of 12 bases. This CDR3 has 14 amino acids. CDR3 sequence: CASSPRGSGETQYF. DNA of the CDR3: TGTGCCAGCTCACCAAGGGGCTCCGGGGAGACCCAGTACTTC.

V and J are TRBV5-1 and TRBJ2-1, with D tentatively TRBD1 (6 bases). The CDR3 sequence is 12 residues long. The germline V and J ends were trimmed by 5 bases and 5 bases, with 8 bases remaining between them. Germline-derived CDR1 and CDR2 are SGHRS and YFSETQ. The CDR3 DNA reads TGCGCCAGCAGGAGGGACAACAATGAGCAGTTCTTC. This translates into CASRRDNNEQFF. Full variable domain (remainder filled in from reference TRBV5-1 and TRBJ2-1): KAGVTQTPRYLIKTRGQQVTLSCSPISGHRSVSWYQQTPGQGLQFLFEYFSETQRNKGNFPGRFSGRQFSNSRSEMNVSTLELGDSALYLCASRRDNNEQFFGPGTRLTVL.

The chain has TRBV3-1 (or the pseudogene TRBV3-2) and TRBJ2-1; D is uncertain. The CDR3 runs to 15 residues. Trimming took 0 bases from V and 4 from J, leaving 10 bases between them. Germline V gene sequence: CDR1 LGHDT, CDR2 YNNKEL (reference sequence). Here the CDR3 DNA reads TGTGCCAGCAGCCAAGAAATGTCCAGTTACAATGAGCAGTTCTTC. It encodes CASSQEMSSYNEQFF.

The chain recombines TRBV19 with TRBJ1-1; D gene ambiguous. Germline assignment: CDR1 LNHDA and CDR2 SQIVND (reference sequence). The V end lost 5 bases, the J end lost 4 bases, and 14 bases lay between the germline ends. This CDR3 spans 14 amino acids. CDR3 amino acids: CASSAPTWSTEAFF. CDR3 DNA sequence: TGTGCCAGTAGTGCGCCCACATGGAGCACTGAAGCTTTCTTT. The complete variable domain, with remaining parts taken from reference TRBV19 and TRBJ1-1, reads DGGITQSPKYLFRKEGQNVTLSCEQNLNHDAMYWYRQDPGQGLRLIYYSQIVNDFQKGDIAEGYSVSREKKESFPLTVTSAQKNPTAFYLCASSAPTWSTEAFFGQGTRLTVV.

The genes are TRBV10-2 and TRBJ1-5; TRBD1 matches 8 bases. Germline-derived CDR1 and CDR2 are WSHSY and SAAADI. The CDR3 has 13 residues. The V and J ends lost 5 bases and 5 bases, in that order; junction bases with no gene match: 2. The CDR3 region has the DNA TGCGCCAGCAGTTTGACAGGGGATCAGCCCCAGCATTTT. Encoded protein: CASSLTGDQPQHF.